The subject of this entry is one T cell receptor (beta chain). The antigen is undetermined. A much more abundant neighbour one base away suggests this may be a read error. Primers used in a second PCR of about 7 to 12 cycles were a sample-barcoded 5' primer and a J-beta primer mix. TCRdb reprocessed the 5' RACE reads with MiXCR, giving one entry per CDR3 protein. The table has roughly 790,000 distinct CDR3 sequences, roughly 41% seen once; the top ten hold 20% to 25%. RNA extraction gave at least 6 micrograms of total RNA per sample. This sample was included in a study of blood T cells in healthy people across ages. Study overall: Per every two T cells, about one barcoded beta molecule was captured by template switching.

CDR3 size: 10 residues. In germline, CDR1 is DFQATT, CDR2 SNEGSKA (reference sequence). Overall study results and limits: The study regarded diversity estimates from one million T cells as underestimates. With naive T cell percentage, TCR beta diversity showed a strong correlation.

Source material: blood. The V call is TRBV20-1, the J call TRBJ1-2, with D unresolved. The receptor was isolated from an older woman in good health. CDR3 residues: CSARRDGHTF. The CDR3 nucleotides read TGCAGTGCTAGAAGGGATGGCCACACCTTC.